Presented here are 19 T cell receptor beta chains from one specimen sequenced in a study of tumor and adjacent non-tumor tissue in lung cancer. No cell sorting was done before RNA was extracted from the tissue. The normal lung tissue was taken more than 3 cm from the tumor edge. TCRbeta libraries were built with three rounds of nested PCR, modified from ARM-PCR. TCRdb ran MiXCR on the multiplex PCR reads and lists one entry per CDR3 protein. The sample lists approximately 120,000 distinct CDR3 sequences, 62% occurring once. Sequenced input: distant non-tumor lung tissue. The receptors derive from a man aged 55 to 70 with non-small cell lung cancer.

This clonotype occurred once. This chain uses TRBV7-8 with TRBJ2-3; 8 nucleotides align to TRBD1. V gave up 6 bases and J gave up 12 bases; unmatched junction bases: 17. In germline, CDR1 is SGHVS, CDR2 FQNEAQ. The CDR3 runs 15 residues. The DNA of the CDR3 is TGTGCCAGCAGGAAACAGGGGGTTAGCACAGTTACACAGTATTTT. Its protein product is CASRKQGVSTVTQYF.

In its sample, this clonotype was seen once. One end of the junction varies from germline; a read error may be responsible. This CDR3 reads CASSSGGLHVELFF. In DNA, the CDR3 is TGTGCCAGTAGCTCAGGGGGATTACATGTAGAACTGTTTTTT. V and J are TRBV5-1 and TRBJ1-4; 7 bases fit TRBD1. Germline assignment: CDR1 SGHRS and CDR2 YFSETQ. This CDR3 has 14 amino acids. Full variable domain (remainder filled in from reference TRBV5-1 and TRBJ1-4): KAGVTQTPRYLIKTRGQQVTLSCSPISGHRSVSWYQQTPGQGLQFLFEYFSETQRNKGNFPGRFSGRQFSNSRSEMNVSTLELGDSALYLCASSSGGLHVELFFGSGTQLSVL.

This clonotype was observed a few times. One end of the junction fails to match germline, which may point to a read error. The CDR3 DNA follows: TGTGCCAGCAGCTATCCGGACAGGGGAAAAACTGAAGCCTTCTTT. The encoded protein is CASSYPDRGKTEAFF. The genes are TRBV11-1 and TRBJ1-1; 9 positions match TRBD1. Per the germline V gene, CDR1 is SGHAT and CDR2 is FQDESV (reference sequence). This CDR3 has 15 residues.

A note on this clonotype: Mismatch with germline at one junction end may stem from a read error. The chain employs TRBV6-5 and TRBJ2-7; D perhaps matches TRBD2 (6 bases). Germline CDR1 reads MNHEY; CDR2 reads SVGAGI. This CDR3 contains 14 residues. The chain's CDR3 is CACRELTSTYEQYF. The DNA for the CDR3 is TGTGCCTGCAGAGAATTGACTAGTACCTATGAGCAGTACTTC.

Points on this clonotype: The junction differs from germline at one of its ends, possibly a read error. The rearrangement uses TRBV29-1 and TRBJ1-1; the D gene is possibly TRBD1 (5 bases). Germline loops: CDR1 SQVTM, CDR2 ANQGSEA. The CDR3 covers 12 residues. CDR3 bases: TGCAGCTCTTCGGGGCCCGCCACTGGAGCTTTCTTC. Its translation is CSSSGPATGAFF. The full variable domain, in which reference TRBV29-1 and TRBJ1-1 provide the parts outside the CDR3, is SAVISQKPSRDICQRGTSLTIQCQVDSQVTMMFWYRQQPGQSLTLIATANQGSEATYESGFVIDKFPISRPNLTFSTLTVSNMSPEDSSIYLCSSSGPATGAFFGQGTRLTVV.

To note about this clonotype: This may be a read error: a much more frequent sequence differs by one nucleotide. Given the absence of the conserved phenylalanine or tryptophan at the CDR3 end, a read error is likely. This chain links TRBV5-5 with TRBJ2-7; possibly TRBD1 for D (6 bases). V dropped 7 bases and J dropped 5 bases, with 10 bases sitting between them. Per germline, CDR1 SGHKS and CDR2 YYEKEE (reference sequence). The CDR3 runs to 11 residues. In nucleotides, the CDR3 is TGTGCCAGCCTGGGGGACAACGAGCAGTACTTA. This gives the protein CASLGDNEQYL.

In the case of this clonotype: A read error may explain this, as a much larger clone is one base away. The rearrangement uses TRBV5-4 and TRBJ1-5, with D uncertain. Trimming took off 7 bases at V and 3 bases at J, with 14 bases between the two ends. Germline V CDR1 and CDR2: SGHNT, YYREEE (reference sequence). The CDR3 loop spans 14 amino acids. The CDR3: CASLPLVHNQPQHF. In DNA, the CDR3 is TGTGCCAGCTTACCTCTTGTGCACAATCAGCCCCAGCATTTT.

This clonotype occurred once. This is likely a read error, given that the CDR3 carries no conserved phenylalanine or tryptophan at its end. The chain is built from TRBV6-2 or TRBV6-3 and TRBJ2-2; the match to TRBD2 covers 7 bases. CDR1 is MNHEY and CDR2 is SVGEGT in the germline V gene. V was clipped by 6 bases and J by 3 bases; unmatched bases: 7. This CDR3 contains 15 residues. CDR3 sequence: CASSKTSADTGELFL. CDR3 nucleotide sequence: TGTGCCAGCAGCAAAACTAGCGCGGACACCGGGGAGCTGTTTCTT.

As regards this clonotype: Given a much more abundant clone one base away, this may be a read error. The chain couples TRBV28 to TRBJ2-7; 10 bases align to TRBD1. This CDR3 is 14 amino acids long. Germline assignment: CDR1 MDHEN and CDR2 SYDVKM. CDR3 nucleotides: TGTTCCAGCAGTTTGGGGACAGGGGTCAACGAGCAGTACTTC. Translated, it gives CSSSLGTGVNEQYF.

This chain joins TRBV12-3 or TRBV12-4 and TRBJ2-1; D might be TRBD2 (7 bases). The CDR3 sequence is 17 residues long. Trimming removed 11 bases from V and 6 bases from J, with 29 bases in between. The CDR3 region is CAGSSPHGGPTGNEQFF. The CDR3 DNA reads TGTGCCGGTAGTTCACCCCACGGGGGGCCGACGGGCAATGAGCAGTTCTTC.

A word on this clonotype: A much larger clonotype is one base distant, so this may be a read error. This CDR3 reads CASRPDYSQEAQYF. In DNA, the CDR3 is TGTGCCAGCAGACCGGACTACTCCCAAGAGGCCCAGTACTTC. This chain connects TRBV5-4 to TRBJ2-5, with D perhaps TRBD2 (6 bases). The germline CDR1 and CDR2 sequences are SGHNT and YYREEE (reference sequence). The CDR3 runs to 14 residues.

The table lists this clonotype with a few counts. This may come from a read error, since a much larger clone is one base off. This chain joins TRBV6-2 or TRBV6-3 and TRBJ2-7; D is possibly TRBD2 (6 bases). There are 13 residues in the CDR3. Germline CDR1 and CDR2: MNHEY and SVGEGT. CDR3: CVSSQTSANEQYF. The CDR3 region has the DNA TGTGTCAGCAGCCAGACTAGTGCCAACGAGCAGTACTTC.

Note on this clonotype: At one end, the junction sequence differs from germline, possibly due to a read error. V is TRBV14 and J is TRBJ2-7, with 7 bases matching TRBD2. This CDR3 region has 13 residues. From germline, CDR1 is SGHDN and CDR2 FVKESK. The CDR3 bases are TGTGCCAACAGCCTCGAACTAGCGAACGAGCAGTACTTC. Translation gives CANSLELANEQYF.

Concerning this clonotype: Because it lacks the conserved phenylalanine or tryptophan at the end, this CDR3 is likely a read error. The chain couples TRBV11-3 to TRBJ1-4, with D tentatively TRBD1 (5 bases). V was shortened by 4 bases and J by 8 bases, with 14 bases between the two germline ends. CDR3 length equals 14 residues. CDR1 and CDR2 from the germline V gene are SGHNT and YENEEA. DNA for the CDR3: TGTGCCAGCAGCTGGGACGGGGGAAGGGAAAAACTGTTTTAT. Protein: CASSWDGGREKLFY.

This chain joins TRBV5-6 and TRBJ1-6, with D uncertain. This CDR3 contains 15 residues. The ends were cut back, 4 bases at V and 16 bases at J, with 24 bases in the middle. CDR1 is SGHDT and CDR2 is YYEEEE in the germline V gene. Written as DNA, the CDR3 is TGTGCCAGCAGCCGATGGAGCTCCTATAATTCACATCTCCACTTT. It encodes CASSRWSSYNSHLHF.

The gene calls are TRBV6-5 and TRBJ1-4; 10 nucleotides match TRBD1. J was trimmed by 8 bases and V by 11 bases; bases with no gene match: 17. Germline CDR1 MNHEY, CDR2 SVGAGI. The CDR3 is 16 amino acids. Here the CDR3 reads CADSYILGTGAEKLFF. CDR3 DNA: TGTGCCGACAGCTATATCCTCGGGACAGGGGCCGAAAAACTGTTTTTT.

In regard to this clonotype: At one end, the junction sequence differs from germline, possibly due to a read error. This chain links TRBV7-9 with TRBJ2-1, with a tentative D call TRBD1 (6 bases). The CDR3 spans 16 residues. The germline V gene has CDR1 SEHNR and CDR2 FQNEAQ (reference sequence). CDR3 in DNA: TGTACCAGCCACATGTCAAGGGGGTTTATCTACAATGAGCAGTTCTTC. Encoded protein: CTSHMSRGFIYNEQFF.

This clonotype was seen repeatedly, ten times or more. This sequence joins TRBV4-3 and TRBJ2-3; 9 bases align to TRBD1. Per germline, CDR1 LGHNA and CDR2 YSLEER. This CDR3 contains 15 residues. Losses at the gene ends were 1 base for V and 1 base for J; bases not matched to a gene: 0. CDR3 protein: CASSQGTGGTDTQYF. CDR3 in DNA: TGCGCCAGCAGCCAAGGGACAGGGGGCACAGATACGCAGTATTTT.

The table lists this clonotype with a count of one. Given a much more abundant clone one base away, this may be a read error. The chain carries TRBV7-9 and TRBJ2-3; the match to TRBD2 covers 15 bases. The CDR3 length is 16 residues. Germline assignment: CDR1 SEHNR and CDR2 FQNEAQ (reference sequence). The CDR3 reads CASSFGLAGGTETQYF. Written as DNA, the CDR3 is TGTGCCAGCAGCTTCGGACTAGCGGGGGGGACAGAAACGCAGTATTTT.